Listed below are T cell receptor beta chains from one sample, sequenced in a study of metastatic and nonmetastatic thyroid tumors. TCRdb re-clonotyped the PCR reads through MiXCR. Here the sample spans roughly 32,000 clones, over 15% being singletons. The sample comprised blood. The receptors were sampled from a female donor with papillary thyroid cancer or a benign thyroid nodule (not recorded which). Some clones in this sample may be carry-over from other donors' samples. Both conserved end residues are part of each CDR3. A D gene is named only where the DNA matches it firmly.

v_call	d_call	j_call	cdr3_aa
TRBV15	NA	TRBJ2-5	CATSSRGVTMGETQYF
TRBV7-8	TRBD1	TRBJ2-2	CASSEGTANTGELFF
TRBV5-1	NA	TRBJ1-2	CASSLDSTNYGYTF
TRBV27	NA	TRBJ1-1	CTSSLLAGGTEAFF
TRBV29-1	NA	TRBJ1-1	CSVDKQALTEAFF
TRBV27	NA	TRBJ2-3	CASQTYSEGSDTQYF
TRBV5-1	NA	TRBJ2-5	CASSPGASQETQYF
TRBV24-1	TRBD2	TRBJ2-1	CATSDGWSAGLYNEQFF
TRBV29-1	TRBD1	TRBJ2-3	CSGIGTGGRYTQYF
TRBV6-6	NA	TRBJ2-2	CASSYSPLTGELFF
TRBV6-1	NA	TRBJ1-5	CASTEGGNQPHHF
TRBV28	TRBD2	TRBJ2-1	CASSHLSAGGSHEQFF
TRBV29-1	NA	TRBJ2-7	CSVNNSYEQYF
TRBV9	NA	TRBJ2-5	CASSVEGGETQYF
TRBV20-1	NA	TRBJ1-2	CSAHPGQLNYGYTF
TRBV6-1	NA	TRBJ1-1	CASSGLRGTQNTEAFF
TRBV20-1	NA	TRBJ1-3	CSATLTTGSGNTIYF
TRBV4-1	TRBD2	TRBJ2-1	CASSQATSGIGSYNEQFF
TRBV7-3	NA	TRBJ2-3	CASGLTGTDTQYF
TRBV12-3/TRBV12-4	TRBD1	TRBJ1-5	CASSNLDRGPLSQPQHF
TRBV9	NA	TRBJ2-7	CASSVGDEQYF
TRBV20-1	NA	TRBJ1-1	CSASSRSDSGYNTEAFF
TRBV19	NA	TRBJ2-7	CASSIDRFGRAYEQYF
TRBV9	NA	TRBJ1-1	CASSVAQWSTEAFF
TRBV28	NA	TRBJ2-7	CASSPLRAEQYF
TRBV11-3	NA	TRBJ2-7	CASSLEGGSYEQYF
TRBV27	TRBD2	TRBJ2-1	CASSFSTSGANNEQFF
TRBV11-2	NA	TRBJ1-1	CASSFLNTEAFF
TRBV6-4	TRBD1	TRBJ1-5	CASSEGTGTQQPQHF
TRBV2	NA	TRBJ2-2	CASRGPTTNTGEPFF
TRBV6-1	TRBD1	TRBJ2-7	CASTPMGTGSYEQYF
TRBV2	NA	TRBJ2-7	CASNQGMLYEQYF
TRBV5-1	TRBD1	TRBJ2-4	CASSLGQQNYLAKDIQYF
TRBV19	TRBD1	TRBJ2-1	CASSARTGHTLYNEQFF
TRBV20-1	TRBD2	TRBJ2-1	CSARVGGLAGEGTYNEQFF
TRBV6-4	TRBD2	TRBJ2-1	CASSDSSGAPSEQFF
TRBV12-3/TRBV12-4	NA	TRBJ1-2	CVSSYMESVYGYTF
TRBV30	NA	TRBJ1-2	CTWSDGLHAPGYTF
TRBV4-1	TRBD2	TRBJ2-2	CASSQDPGLAEHAGELFF
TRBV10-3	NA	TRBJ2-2	CAIGWDQNTWELFF
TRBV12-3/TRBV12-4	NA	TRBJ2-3	CASRPGLFQDTQYF
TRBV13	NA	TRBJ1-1	CASSFGQVNTEAFF
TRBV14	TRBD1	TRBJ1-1	CASSQGWQGAGTEAFF
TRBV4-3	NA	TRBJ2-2	CASRLGTDANTGELFF
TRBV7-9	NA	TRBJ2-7	CASSPSPGPTYEQYF
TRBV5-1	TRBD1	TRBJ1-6	CASSLDGQGLNSPLHF
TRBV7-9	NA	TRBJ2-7	CASSTTSREQYF
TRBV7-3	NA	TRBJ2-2	CASSLNRVLNTGELFF
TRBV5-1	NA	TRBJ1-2	CASSLAVVPNYGYTF
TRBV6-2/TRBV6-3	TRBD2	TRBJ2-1	CASRPRGVAGQYNEQFF
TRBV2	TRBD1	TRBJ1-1	CASSGQGLNTEGLF